This T cell receptor (beta chain) was sequenced during a study of CD8+ T cells in alopecia areata. Study findings and constraints: On tofacitinib, scalp and blood still held many of the expanded lesional clones. In lesional scalp, particularly from alopecia totalis/universalis, clonality was higher than in normal scalp.

The CDR3 extends over 13 amino acids. V lost 4 bases and J lost 2, with 10 bases in between. The germline CDR1 and CDR2 sequences are SQVTM and ANQGSEA. On this clone: Its specificity is unknown.

Treatment meaning: oral pan-JAK inhibitor, 5-10 mg twice daily. Obtained from alopecia areata patients were lesional scalp punch biopsies along with peripheral blood. As the sequencing template, cDNA was produced by extracting RNA and reverse transcribing it. Libraries were prepared by immunoSEQ multiplex PCR; TCRdb keeps only in-frame clonotypes and omits some of them. This sample has roughly 190,000 clones, with around 56% found just once. V usage is TRBV29-1 and J usage is TRBJ2-3; D remains ambiguous. Sample: CD4+ T cells sorted from blood, taken at week 4, from a patient treated with tofacitinib. This sequence was found in a human donor with alopecia areata. The CDR3 region has the DNA TGCAGCGTTGTCGGACGGCACACAGATACGCAGTATTTT. Encoded protein: CSVVGRHTDTQYF.